Following are 23 T cell receptor beta chains from one sample sequenced in a study of T cell clonotyping in hematopoietic cell transplantation. Produced via immunoSEQ multiplex PCR; TCRdb's table is partial and in-frame only. This sample has approximately 7,500 clones, with about 87% found just once. The sequences come from PBMCs, collected 100 days after allogeneic stem cell transplant. These receptors all come from a young adult male patient who had an allogeneic stem cell transplant from a related donor, so the T cells may come from the graft donor. Some clones in this sample may be carry-over from other donors' samples.

The chain recombines TRBV5-1 with TRBJ2-3; 10 bases agree with TRBD2. The J segment lost 2 bases and the V segment lost 3 bases, leaving 6 bases of the junction unmatched. The CDR3 extends over 16 amino acids. From germline, CDR1 is SGHRS and CDR2 YFSETQ. In nucleotides, the CDR3 is TGCGCCAGCAGCTCTAGCGGGAGAGGCTTCACAGATACGCAGTATTTT. This sequence encodes CASSSSGRGFTDTQYF. Full variable domain (missing parts from reference TRBV5-1 and TRBJ2-3): KAGVTQTPRYLIKTRGQQVTLSCSPISGHRSVSWYQQTPGQGLQFLFEYFSETQRNKGNFPGRFSGRQFSNSRSEMNVSTLELGDSALYLCASSSSGRGFTDTQYFGPGTRLTVL.

The chain uses TRBV4-1 and TRBJ2-4, with a tentative D call TRBD2 (6 bases). From germline, CDR1 is MGHRA and CDR2 YSYEKL. The CDR3 runs 18 residues. Between the trimmed V and J ends, which lost 4 bases and 2 bases, there was a span of 21 bases. CDR3 region: CASSLGTAHGGTKNIQYF. As DNA, the CDR3 is TGCGCCAGCAGCCTGGGGACGGCTCATGGAGGGACCAAAAACATTCAGTACTTC.

This clone was seen a single time. The chain carries TRBV18 and TRBJ2-2; 9 positions agree with TRBD2. The CDR3 totals 14 residues. CDR1 and CDR2 (germline): KGHSH, LQKENI. The V and J ends lost 8 bases and 5 bases, in that order; junction bases with no gene match: 6. The CDR3 sequence: CASRASGNTGELFF. As DNA, the CDR3 is TGTGCCAGCCGGGCTAGCGGGAATACCGGGGAGCTGTTTTTT.

The rearrangement uses TRBV6-5 and TRBJ1-2; 8 bases align to TRBD1. CDR3 length: 13 residues. Germline V gene data show CDR1 as MNHEY and CDR2 as SVGAGI. The V gene end was trimmed by 5 bases and the J gene end by 8 bases; junction bases not matched to a gene: 7. CDR3 sequence: CASSQQGVEGYTF. The CDR3, as DNA: TGTGCCAGCAGTCAACAGGGGGTCGAAGGCTACACCTTC.

This chain uses TRBV19 with TRBJ1-1; TRBD1 aligns across 10 bases. J lost 0 bases, V lost 4 bases, and 11 bases had no gene match. Germline loops: CDR1 LNHDA, CDR2 SQIVND (reference sequence). The CDR3 has 18 amino acids. The CDR3 DNA follows: TGTGCCAGTAGTACCTTTTTCCCGGGACAGGGGTTGAACACTGAAGCTTTCTTT. Its translation is CASSTFFPGQGLNTEAFF.

The V and J genes are TRBV5-4 and TRBJ2-6, with a tentative D call TRBD1 (5 bases). Per the germline V gene, CDR1 is SGHNT and CDR2 is YYREEE (reference sequence). This CDR3 has 16 residues. The ends were cut back, 6 bases at V and 0 bases at J, with 13 bases in the middle. CDR3 region: CASNIRGHSGANVLTF. CDR3 DNA: TGTGCCAGCAATATAAGAGGACACTCTGGGGCCAACGTCCTGACTTTC.

CDR3 sequence reads: CASSSGPMDTQYF. CDR3 DNA: TGTGCCAGTAGTTCAGGGCCGATGGATACGCAGTATTTT. The rearrangement joins TRBV19 to TRBJ2-3; TRBD1 is a possible D gene (5 bases). V was cut by 5 bases and J by 6 bases, with 12 bases left in between. CDR3 size: 13 residues. CDR1 and CDR2 from the germline V gene are LNHDA and SQIVND (reference sequence).

This clone was observed a handful of times. The chain recombines TRBV5-1 with TRBJ2-7; a possible D gene is TRBD1 (6 bases). The CDR3 covers 16 residues. Germline CDR1 reads SGHRS; CDR2 reads YFSETQ. Here the CDR3 DNA reads TGCGCCAGCAGCAACCTGCAGGGGTCTCGACGGGGCTTAGATTTCGTC. Translated: CASSNLQGSRRGLDFV.

The chain uses TRBV27 and TRBJ1-1; D uncertain. The V end lost 6 bases, the J end lost 1 base, and 12 bases lay between the germline ends. The length of the CDR3 is 14 residues. Germline-derived CDR1 and CDR2 are MNHEY and SMNVEV (reference sequence). The CDR3 reads CASSLPPPNTEAFF. CDR3 sequence (DNA): TGTGCCAGCAGCCTCCCACCCCCGAACACTGAAGCTTTCTTT.

The V and J genes are TRBV30 and TRBJ1-2; D might be TRBD1 (6 bases). Trimming removed 1 base from V and 4 bases from J, with 13 bases in between. Germline CDR1 reads GTSNPN; CDR2 reads SVGIG (reference sequence). The CDR3 extends over 14 amino acids. The CDR3 region is CAWSAPGEGYGYTF. The CDR3 DNA reads TGTGCCTGGAGTGCCCCAGGGGAAGGCTATGGCTACACCTTC.

The chain links TRBV30 to TRBJ2-3; TRBD2 agrees at 11 bases. This CDR3 is built from 16 residues. Germline V gives CDR1 GTSNPN, CDR2 SVGIG (reference sequence). J gave up 2 bases and V 2 bases, and 6 bases lay outside the gene matches. CDR3 coding DNA: TGTGCCTGGAGTAGACTAGCGGGACCCTACACAGATACGCAGTATTTT. Its translation: CAWSRLAGPYTDTQYF.

Concerning this clone: Germline and junction disagree at one end, which may indicate a read error. The V gene is TRBV6-6, the J gene TRBJ1-1, with D maybe TRBD1 (5 bases). This CDR3 comprises 11 residues. Germline lookup yields CDR1 MNHNY and CDR2 SVGAGI (reference sequence). The CDR3 DNA is TGTGCCAGCAGCCCGGACATGACACCTCACTTT. Translating it yields CASSPDMTPHF.

The chain employs TRBV5-6 and TRBJ2-1, with 9 nucleotides matching TRBD1. Trimming at V came to 4 bases and at J to 10 bases, leaving 21 bases not matched to a gene. This CDR3 has 18 amino acids. Germline V gene sequence: CDR1 SGHDT, CDR2 YYEEEE. CDR3 nucleotide sequence: TGTGCCAGCAGCCTCTACAGGGGGCGAGGCGGGATAGGGGTCGAGCAGTTCTTC. Its protein product is CASSLYRGRGGIGVEQFF.

This clone has only one observation. The rearrangement links TRBV30 to TRBJ1-4, with D perhaps TRBD1 (5 bases). The V and J ends lost 0 bases and 5 bases respectively, with 10 bases between them. This CDR3 comprises 14 residues. The V gene's germline CDR1 is GTSNPN and CDR2 SVGIG (reference sequence). DNA for the CDR3: TGTGCCTGGAGTGTCGGCAGGGTAAATGAAAAACTGTTTTTT. Its protein is CAWSVGRVNEKLFF. The variable domain in full, completed from reference TRBV30 and TRBJ1-4, reads SQTIHQWPATLVQPVGSPLSLECTVEGTSNPNLYWYRQAAGRGLQLLFYSVGIGQISSEVPQNLSASRPQDRQFILSSKKLLLSDSGFYLCAWSVGRVNEKLFFGSGTQLSVL.

The V gene is TRBV10-3, the J gene TRBJ2-1; D remains unclear. The ends were cut back, 0 bases at V and 4 bases at J, with 4 bases in the middle. The germline V gene has CDR1 ENHRY and CDR2 SYGVKD. CDR3 length: 13 amino acids. The CDR3 spells CAISESRYNEQFF. The CDR3 DNA reads TGTGCCATCAGTGAGTCTCGGTACAATGAGCAGTTCTTC.

The rearrangement uses TRBV6-4 and TRBJ1-2; D is possibly TRBD1 (6 bases). V was pared by 7 bases and J by 5 bases, with 23 bases between. Per the germline V gene, CDR1 is MRHNA and CDR2 is SNTAGT. This CDR3 has 16 amino acids. The CDR3 DNA reads as TGTGCCAGCACTAACCTTCAGGGGAGAAGGGTTTATGGCTACACCTTC. This sequence encodes CASTNLQGRRVYGYTF.

DNA for the CDR3: TGTGCCAGCAGCTTAGGACTGAACAATGAGCAGTTCTTC. Amino acid sequence: CASSLGLNNEQFF. This chain joins TRBV7-2 and TRBJ2-1; no clear D. CDR1 and CDR2 from the germline V gene are SGHTA and FQGNSA. The CDR3 is 13 amino acids. Between the trimmed V and J ends, which lost 1 base and 5 bases, there was a span of 6 bases.

V gene TRBV7-2 combines with J gene TRBJ2-7; D possibly uses TRBD1 or TRBD2 (6 bases each). In germline, CDR1 is SGHTA, CDR2 FQGNSA. This CDR3 contains 15 residues. Trimming stripped 5 bases from V and 4 bases from J, with 18 bases between. The CDR3 DNA reads TGTGCCAGCAGCCTAAAGGGGGGACACTCATACGAGCAGTACGTC. Translation gives CASSLKGGHSYEQYV.

The chain employs TRBV7-9 and TRBJ2-1, with D hard to call. CDR3 length equals 13 residues. With 3 bases removed from V and 4 bases from J, the gap between germline ends came to 7 bases. CDR1 SEHNR and CDR2 FQNEAQ come from the germline V gene (reference sequence). This CDR3 reads CASSFLQYNEQFF. The CDR3 DNA is TGTGCCAGCAGCTTTTTACAGTACAATGAGCAGTTCTTC. The whole variable domain, filled in from reference TRBV7-9 and TRBJ2-1, reads DTGVSQNPRHKITKRGQNVTFRCDPISEHNRLYWYRQTLGQGPEFLTYFQNEAQLEKSRLLSDRFSAERPKGSFSTLEIQRTEQGDSAMYLCASSFLQYNEQFFGPGTRLTVL.

The rearrangement joins TRBV19 to TRBJ2-1; D is perhaps TRBD1 or TRBD2 (7 bases each). Trimming took 0 bases from V and 4 from J, leaving 13 bases between them. This CDR3 is built from 16 residues. Germline V gives CDR1 LNHDA, CDR2 SQIVND (reference sequence). Here the CDR3 reads CASSIEGRGGYNEQFF. The CDR3 DNA reads as TGTGCCAGTAGTATAGAGGGCAGGGGGGGTTACAATGAGCAGTTCTTC.

V and J are TRBV5-5 and TRBJ1-5; the D is unclear. V was shortened by 1 base and J by 0 bases, with 8 bases between the two germline ends. Germline V gene lookup returns CDR1 SGHKS and CDR2 YYEKEE (reference sequence). This CDR3 comprises 15 residues. CDR3 residues: CASSLWADSNQPQHF. The CDR3 bases are TGTGCCAGCAGCTTGTGGGCGGATAGCAATCAGCCCCAGCATTTT.

This clone occurred once. V gene TRBV5-1 combines with J gene TRBJ1-1; D remains unclear. The V end lost 0 bases, the J end lost 6 bases, and 9 bases lay between the germline ends. The CDR3 covers 13 residues. CDR1 and CDR2 from the germline V gene are SGHRS and YFSETQ. The CDR3 reads CASSLGLGAEAFF. The DNA of the CDR3 is TGCGCCAGCAGCTTGGGGTTAGGCGCTGAAGCTTTCTTT.

The chain carries TRBV16 and TRBJ1-3; no definite D call. V shed 4 bases and J shed 7 bases, with 8 bases lying between them. Germline values: CDR1 KGHSY, CDR2 FQNENV. CDR3 length: 12 residues. The CDR3 region has the DNA TGTGCCAGCAGCCCGTCGGGGAACACCATATATTTT. It codes for CASSPSGNTIYF.